Below, 11 T cell receptor beta chains from the same sample are listed, as sequenced in a study of technical replicates of blood from several donors. The assay was immunoSEQ multiplex PCR, and TCRdb's table has in-frame clones only and misses some. The repertoire holds 60,000 to 65,000 clones, around 92% seen once, with 4.3% in the top ten. The sample consisted of PBMCs. The receptors were sampled from a human donor in good health. Some clones in this sample may be carry-over from other donors' samples.

This clone was detected once. The rearrangement links TRBV15 to TRBJ1-5; D might be TRBD1 (6 bases). Germline-derived CDR1 and CDR2 are LNHNV and YYDKDF (reference sequence). The CDR3 contains 18 residues. Trimming took 4 bases from V and 1 from J, leaving 20 bases between them. The CDR3 here is CATSTTQNRVLSNQPQHF. The CDR3 region has the DNA TGTGCCACCAGCACGACGCAAAACAGGGTCTTGAGCAATCAGCCCCAGCATTTT.

The gene calls are TRBV7-9 and TRBJ2-7; D may be TRBD1 (6 bases). Germline-derived CDR1 and CDR2 are SEHNR and FQNEAQ (reference sequence). The CDR3 has 14 amino acids. V lost 4 bases and J 2 bases, leaving 12 bases between the germline ends. The chain's CDR3 is CASSYRDTPYEQYF. The CDR3 nucleotides are TGTGCCAGCAGCTACCGGGACACTCCCTACGAGCAGTACTTC.

This chain joins TRBV6-4 and TRBJ1-5; D gene unclear. This CDR3 is built from 13 residues. Trimming shortened V by 5 bases and J by 4 bases, and 9 bases separated the two germline ends. CDR1 is MRHNA, CDR2 SNTAGT, per germline. CDR3 DNA: TGTGCCAGCAGTCCCGAGGTAAATCAGCCCCAGCATTTT. It specifies CASSPEVNQPQHF.

The V gene is TRBV14, the J gene TRBJ2-3; weak D call: TRBD2 (5 bases). The CDR3 runs to 16 residues. V was cut by 2 bases and J by 9 bases, with 21 bases left in between. CDR1 and CDR2 (germline): SGHDN, FVKESK. The CDR3 region has the DNA TGTGCCAGCAGCCAACCCTCAGTTCTCTCGGGAAGCACGCAGTATTTT. Amino acid sequence: CASSQPSVLSGSTQYF.

The chain couples TRBV5-1 to TRBJ1-1; D may be TRBD1 (5 bases). Trimming took off 0 bases at V and 4 bases at J, with 10 bases between the two ends. This CDR3 is 14 amino acids long. The germline CDR1 and CDR2 sequences are SGHRS and YFSETQ. This CDR3 reads CASSLGGGITEAFF. CDR3 DNA: TGCGCCAGCAGCTTGGGGGGGGGTATCACTGAAGCTTTCTTT.

J is TRBJ1-2 and V is TRBV2, with 7 bases that match TRBD1. The ends lost 4 bases at V and 1 base at J; junction bases unmatched: 3. This CDR3 is 14 amino acids long. From germline, CDR1 is SNHLY and CDR2 FYNNEI. CDR3: CASSGQGGNYGYTF. CDR3 coding DNA: TGTGCCAGCAGTGGCCAGGGGGGTAACTATGGCTACACCTTC.

J is TRBJ1-6 and V is TRBV11-2; D is possibly TRBD1 (5 bases). Germline CDR1 is SGHAT and CDR2 is FQNNGV. Between the trimmed V and J ends, which lost 2 bases and 10 bases, there was a span of 9 bases. The CDR3 totals 13 residues. Here the CDR3 reads CASSLSQGSPLHF. The CDR3 nucleotides are TGTGCCAGCAGCTTAAGTCAGGGATCACCCCTCCACTTT.

The rearrangement uses TRBV5-4 and TRBJ2-7; no firm D call. This CDR3 region has 11 residues. Germline values: CDR1 SGHNT, CDR2 YYREEE (reference sequence). V was clipped by 4 bases and J by 6 bases, with 8 bases between them. DNA for the CDR3: TGTGCCAGCAGCCTCCTCGGCGAGCAGTACTTC. Translated, it gives CASSLLGEQYF.

This chain joins TRBV19 and TRBJ2-5, with TRBD2 as a possible D gene (5 bases). V lost 6 bases and J lost 7, with 12 bases in between. The CDR3 spans 12 residues. Germline assignment: CDR1 LNHDA and CDR2 SQIVND (reference sequence). The CDR3 region has the DNA TGTGCCAGTAGCGGGAACCACCGGACCCAGTACTTC. Its protein product is CASSGNHRTQYF. The entire variable domain, with the rest obtained from reference TRBV19 and TRBJ2-5, is as follows: DGGITQSPKYLFRKEGQNVTLSCEQNLNHDAMYWYRQDPGQGLRLIYYSQIVNDFQKGDIAEGYSVSREKKESFPLTVTSAQKNPTAFYLCASSGNHRTQYFGPGTRLLVL.

V usage is TRBV19 and J usage is TRBJ2-4; D is perhaps TRBD2 (6 bases). The CDR3 loop spans 16 amino acids. CDR1 and CDR2 (germline): LNHDA, SQIVND (reference sequence). Between the trimmed V and J ends, which lost 3 bases and 0 bases, there was a span of 12 bases. The CDR3 coding sequence is TGTGCCAGTAGTATGGTTGGAGCGGGAGCCAAAAACATTCAGTACTTC. Translated: CASSMVGAGAKNIQYF. Full variable domain (outside the CDR3, taken from reference TRBV19 and TRBJ2-4): DGGITQSPKYLFRKEGQNVTLSCEQNLNHDAMYWYRQDPGQGLRLIYYSQIVNDFQKGDIAEGYSVSREKKESFPLTVTSAQKNPTAFYLCASSMVGAGAKNIQYFGAGTRLSVL.

The rearrangement links TRBV7-3 to TRBJ2-5, with 7 bases lining up with TRBD2. This CDR3 is built from 15 residues. CDR1 and CDR2 (germline): SGHTA, FQGTGA. The V gene end was trimmed by 1 base and the J gene end by 1 base; junction bases not matched to a gene: 3. The CDR3 coding sequence is TGTGCCAGCAGCTTAAGGCGGGAGTCCCAAGAGACCCAGTACTTC. Translation gives CASSLRRESQETQYF.